This record covers a single T cell receptor beta chain. The CDR3 loop spans 16 amino acids. The V segment lost 4 bases and the J segment 5 bases; nucleotides outside the gene matches: 6. Germline values: CDR1 SNHLY, CDR2 FYNNEI. This specimen comes from a study of blood T cell repertoires in COVID-19. Across the whole study: Sources were T cells, B-cell-depleted T cells, or PBMCs; the material itself was cDNA or gDNA.

Profiling relied on immunoSEQ multiplex PCR, and the TCRdb table lists in-frame clones only, not all of them. The sample carries roughly 250,000 clones, about four fifths recorded once. Specimen: peripheral blood. This chain uses TRBV2 with TRBJ1-6; 9 nucleotides match TRBD1. The clonotype was recovered from an elderly woman with acute or convalescent COVID-19. CDR3 nucleotides: TGTGCCAGCAGTGCACTCCGGGACAGGGATAATTCACCCCTCCACTTT. This sequence encodes CASSALRDRDNSPLHF.